This is a list of T cell receptor beta chains from one sample in a study of shared clonotypes between healthy human individuals. The method was immunoSEQ multiplex PCR; TCRdb's version includes in-frame clones alone and lacks a portion of them. Of almost 750,000 clones listed, 72% were seen once; the top ten hold roughly 1.8%. Material: memory CD4+ T cells sorted from blood. Receptor source: a woman in her twenties or thirties in good health. The CDR3 runs from the conserved cysteine through the conserved F or W. Clone size is shown for a subset of rows, as once, few, many or a class of expanded clone.

j_call v_call clone_size cdr3_aa
TRBJ2-7 TRBV11-2 - CASSSQLGYEQYF
TRBJ2-7 TRBV11-2 - CASSLGGGIYEQYF
TRBJ1-4 TRBV19 - CASRGTGEKLFF
TRBJ1-5 TRBV5-4 few CASSSGTGSQPQHF
TRBJ2-7 TRBV5-4 once CASSTQNRGHYEQYF
TRBJ2-2 TRBV19 - CASSSDRLSGELFF
TRBJ1-1 TRBV18 once CASSLGSNTEAFF
TRBJ2-3 TRBV7-2 - CASSRKTSGITDTQYF
TRBJ2-1 TRBV11-2 few CASSLTTSPGQFF
TRBJ1-5 TRBV4-1 - CASSQDRGGRGLNQPQHF
TRBJ2-5 TRBV6-6 - CASSYSGTGVPQYF
TRBJ2-7 TRBV28 - CASSLSSGRRQYF
TRBJ2-1 TRBV7-7 - CASSPRTGSSYNEQFF
TRBJ1-2 TRBV19 - CASSTSYDYGYTF
TRBJ1-1 TRBV5-1 - CASSLAGGGNTEAFF
TRBJ2-3 TRBV5-1 - CASSLEIVPTDTQYF
TRBJ2-1 TRBV28 few CASSLWGGALGGRVTEQFF
TRBJ2-5 TRBV15 - CATSIPTGTTETQYF
TRBJ2-5 TRBV19 - CASSRALQETQYF
TRBJ1-1 TRBV6-1 few CASSEQGTEAFF
TRBJ2-3 TRBV7-2 - CASRRSGGMDTQYF
TRBJ2-7 TRBV6-1 - CASRPGQGFPYEQYF
TRBJ2-7 TRBV7-8 - CASSLELALGQYF
TRBJ1-5 TRBV19 - CASSIGVDVQPQHF
TRBJ2-1 TRBV15 few CATSTKRGWDNEQFF
TRBJ1-2 TRBV27 - CASSYGGGMRFTF
TRBJ1-5 TRBV7-3 - CASSLNPGPLEVQHF
TRBJ1-5 TRBV2 - CASTQDREQPQHF
TRBJ2-7 TRBV5-1 few CASSLEAGPQYEQYF
TRBJ2-1 TRBV5-1 once CASSLVAKEQFF
TRBJ2-5 TRBV5-5 few CASSLLRADGEETQYF
TRBJ2-3 TRBV19 - CASSTTIPGPSSTDTQYF
TRBJ2-7 TRBV7-9 - CASSSSLAGGTYEQYF
TRBJ2-5 TRBV6-6 - CASTRPSETQYF
TRBJ2-6 TRBV27 - CASSFLTPGLAGGVGRTGANVLTF
TRBJ1-5 TRBV10-3 - CAINPDLNQPQHF
TRBJ2-3 TRBV4-2 - CASRPTSGRADTDTQYF
TRBJ2-2 TRBV29-1 few CSAGRNTGELFF
- TRBV5-1 - CASSSGTQPYEQYF
TRBJ1-3 TRBV10-1 - CASARDGFSGNTIYF
TRBJ2-3 TRBV28 - CASSLPRLAGTTQYF
TRBJ2-3 TRBV4-1 - CASSQRRGTSGSTDTQYF
TRBJ2-1 TRBV5-1 - CASSLSGGYNEQFF
TRBJ1-2 TRBV5-1 - CASSSGANYGYTF
TRBJ2-1 TRBV29-1 - CSVQGTSGRALYNEQFF
TRBJ2-7 TRBV6-1 few CASSDVGYYEQYF
TRBJ2-3 TRBV2 - CASMSGTSGRRADTQYF
TRBJ1-2 TRBV6-6 once CASSYARTYRYTF
TRBJ2-7 TRBV28 - CASSVAGKTYEQYF
TRBJ1-5 TRBV6-5 few CASGGTGQPQHF
TRBJ2-3 TRBV28 - CAIRRGTSTDTQYF
TRBJ1-2 TRBV30 - CAWSSPGQGKYGYTF
TRBJ2-7 TRBV10-1 - CASSETPRSSSYEQYF
TRBJ2-2 TRBV4-2 - CASSQGTGTNTGELFF
TRBJ2-7 TRBV28 - CASSESGRYYEQYF
TRBJ2-3 TRBV7-3 few CASSVGGTDTQYF
TRBJ1-2 TRBV28 few CASSSGAYGYTF
TRBJ2-1 TRBV7-3 - CASSWGPDNNEQFF
TRBJ2-7 TRBV7-2 - CASSLSRGDEQYF